This T cell receptor (beta chain) was sequenced for a study of T cell responses to AZD1222 COVID-19 vaccine. The method was immunoSEQ multiplex PCR; TCRdb's version includes in-frame clones alone and lacks a portion of them. This table holds some 97,000 clones, around 87% found once. V gave up 4 bases and J gave up 5 bases, with 12 bases separating them. Germline V CDR1 and CDR2: SGHRS, YFSETQ. This CDR3 has 13 amino acids. This TCR was sampled from an adult in good health. Sequenced here: peripheral blood, sampled on day 0 of AZD1222 vaccination. The chain has TRBV5-1 and TRBJ2-5; D is uncertain. CDR3 nucleotide sequence: TGCGCCAGCAGCCCGACTGGCTCGGAGACCCAGTACTTC. It is translated as CASSPTGSETQYF.